A single sample gave rise to the 10 T cell receptor beta chains below, sequenced in a study of early stage breast cancer tumors (dated by TCRdb to between 2016 and 2019). Library prep was done by the immunoSEQ multiplex PCR assay. TCRdb re-hosts the immuneACCESS table, in-frame sequences only. Its copies lack some clones; in the studies checked, an unresolved V gene accounts for under half of them, and the cause for the rest is not known. For this sample there are approximately 39,000 clones; about 68% appear just once. The ten largest clones represent over 6% of the sample. Material: blood. The receptor source for this set is a person aged 55 to 70 with breast cancer.

This sequence joins TRBV7-9 and TRBJ2-3; D unresolved. Looked up from germline, CDR1 is SEHNR and CDR2 is FQNEAQ (reference sequence). V dropped 1 base and J dropped 10 bases, with 9 bases sitting between them. This CDR3 spans 12 amino acids. CDR3 region: CASSLDPKAQYF. The DNA of the CDR3 is TGTGCCAGCAGCTTAGACCCCAAGGCGCAGTATTTT.

The gene calls are TRBV5-1 and TRBJ2-5, with 9 bases that match TRBD1. The length of the CDR3 is 15 residues. Germline CDR1 reads SGHRS; CDR2 reads YFSETQ. V shed 4 bases and J 5 bases; nucleotides not matched to a gene: 9. DNA for the CDR3: TGCGCCAGCAGCCACCCCGGGACAGGGCACGAGACCCAGTACTTC. Protein: CASSHPGTGHETQYF.

The rearrangement joins TRBV7-9 to TRBJ2-5, with D tentatively TRBD1 or TRBD2 (6 bases each). The tail of the sequence fits TRBJ2-7 better, so the J call may be wrong. Germline V gene data show CDR1 as SEHNR and CDR2 as FQNEAQ (reference sequence). The CDR3 runs to 13 residues. CDR3: CASSLRGLHEQYF. The CDR3, as DNA: TGTGCCAGCAGCTTACGGGGGCTGCACGAGCAGTACTTC.

This chain joins TRBV7-8 and TRBJ2-1; TRBD2 aligns across 10 bases. The V and J ends lost 4 bases and 8 bases, in that order; junction bases with no gene match: 14. CDR1 and CDR2 (germline): SGHVS, FQNEAQ. There are 17 residues in the CDR3. CDR3 DNA sequence: TGTGCCAGCAGCTCCACCCGGGGGGCTAGCGGGAGCCATGAGCAGTTCTTC. It is translated as CASSSTRGASGSHEQFF. Using reference TRBV7-8 and TRBJ2-1 for the parts outside the CDR3, the full variable domain is GAGVSQSPRYKVAKRGQDVALRCDPISGHVSLFWYQQALGQGPEFLTYFQNEAQLDKSGLPSDRFFAERPEGSVSTLKIQRTQQEDSAVYLCASSSTRGASGSHEQFFGPGTRLTVL.

V is TRBV5-4 and J is TRBJ2-5; 12 bases are a match to TRBD2. Germline V gene data show CDR1 as SGHNT and CDR2 as YYREEE (reference sequence). V was pared by 7 bases and J by 4 bases, with 14 bases of the junction left unmatched. This CDR3 has 17 amino acids. The CDR3, as DNA: TGTGCCAGCGGACGTGGGGGTTCTAGCGGGAGGGCAGAGACCCAGTACTTC. Protein: CASGRGGSSGRAETQYF.

J is TRBJ1-4 and V is TRBV5-1; D may be TRBD1 (5 bases). V dropped 4 bases and J dropped 0 bases, with 10 bases sitting between them. CDR1 SGHRS and CDR2 YFSETQ come from the germline V gene. This CDR3 region has 15 residues. The CDR3 DNA sequence: TGCGCCAGCAGCCTCGGGGACGCAACTAATGAAAAACTGTTTTTT. Translated: CASSLGDATNEKLFF.

This chain links TRBV28 with TRBJ1-1, with a possible D match to TRBD1 (6 bases). Germline CDR1 and CDR2: MDHEN and SYDVKM. This CDR3 is 15 amino acids long. Trimming removed 3 bases at V and 4 bases at J, with 15 bases between. In nucleotides, the CDR3 is TGTGCCAGCAGTTTGGATTCAGGGGCGGTCACTGAAGCTTTCTTT. It codes for CASSLDSGAVTEAFF.

J is TRBJ1-1 and V is TRBV11-3; 9 nucleotides line up with TRBD1. CDR3 length: 15 amino acids. J lost 4 bases, V lost 3 bases, and 6 bases had no gene match. The V gene's germline CDR1 is SGHNT and CDR2 YENEEA. The CDR3 region is CASSFPGQGGTEAFF. The CDR3 region has the DNA TGTGCCAGCAGCTTTCCGGGACAGGGTGGCACTGAAGCTTTCTTT. The whole variable domain, filled in from reference TRBV11-3 and TRBJ1-1, reads EAGVVQSPRYKIIEKKQPVAFWCNPISGHNTLYWYLQNLGQGPELLIRYENEEAVDDSQLPKDRFSAERLKGVDSTLKIQPAELGDSAVYLCASSFPGQGGTEAFFGQGTRLTVV.

This clone came up once. This rearrangement joins TRBV4-1 to TRBJ2-1; unclear D gene. The CDR3 covers 14 residues. Per germline, CDR1 MGHRA and CDR2 YSYEKL. The V end lost 4 bases, the J end lost 6 bases, and 13 bases lay between the germline ends. The CDR3 is CASSPRWQVNEQFF. The DNA for the CDR3 is TGCGCCAGCAGCCCTAGATGGCAGGTCAATGAGCAGTTCTTC.

This clone is a singleton in its sample. The chain is built from TRBV5-4 and TRBJ2-2; 9 bases line up with TRBD2. The CDR3 loop spans 17 amino acids. With V trimmed by 0 bases and J by 5 bases, 8 bases remained unmatched. The germline CDR1 and CDR2 sequences are SGHNT and YYREEE (reference sequence). CDR3 DNA sequence: TGTGCCAGCAGCTTGGGGTGGCGGGGGGGCCCAACCGGGGAGCTGTTTTTT. It is translated as CASSLGWRGGPTGELFF.